The clone carrying this TCR beta chain showed up many times. Its specificity is unknown. Relative to the germline gene, one junction end is altered; a read error may explain this. Around 10 milliliters of peripheral blood were drawn from each donor. The sample belongs to a study of blood T cells in healthy people across ages. This CDR3 has 15 residues. Per the germline V gene, CDR1 is MGHRA and CDR2 is YSYEKL. With a J-beta primer mix and a sample-barcoded 5' primer, a second PCR ran roughly 7 to 11 cycles. TCRdb recomputed calls from the 5' RACE reads with MiXCR, one row per CDR3 protein. The data hold about 590,000 distinct CDR3 sequences, with approximately 30% observed a single time. The study, taken as a whole, reports: The long-lived group displayed more naive CD4+ cells, plus higher diversity, than the aged donors did.

The chain is built from TRBV4-1 and TRBJ2-7, with D possibly TRBD2 on 5 matching bases. What was sequenced was blood. This sequence was found in a woman over 75 in good health. Written as DNA, the CDR3 is TGCGCCAACAGCCACGGGGTCCAGGTTTCCTACGAGCAGTACTTC. Its protein product is CANSHGVQVSYEQYF.